This paragraph reports one T cell receptor (beta chain). Its target is not known. This sample also contains other DNA sequences that code for the same CDR3. V lost 7 bases and J 0 bases, leaving 4 bases between the germline ends. This CDR3 has 13 residues. Germline lookup yields CDR1 SNHLY and CDR2 FYNNEI. Time point given: proximal margin of the surgical specimen (macroscopically non-inflamed). The record originates from a study of T cell repertoires in ileal Crohn's disease. Turning to the study itself: Approximately 32% were active smokers at surgery; median disease duration was about 7.5 years. Study-wide points: Active smokers at surgery had more clonal expansions than non-smokers. Mucosal expansions were suggested to be mainly CD8 T cells.

Method: immunoSEQ multiplex PCR; TCRdb's copy keeps in-frame clones and lacks some. The sample consists of some 5,400 clones, about 73% of them appearing once. Sequencing used ileal tissue. This sequence originates from an adult with Crohn's disease. This rearrangement joins TRBV2 to TRBJ1-6; no reliable D call. CDR3 DNA sequence: TGTGCCAGCAAAGACTCCTATAATTCACCCCTCCACTTT. This sequence encodes CASKDSYNSPLHF. Filled out from reference TRBV2 and TRBJ1-6, the complete variable domain reads EPEVTQTPSHQVTQMGQEVILRCVPISNHLYFYWYRQILGQKVEFLVSFYNNEISEKSEIFDDQFSVERPDGSNFTLKIRSTKLEDSAMYFCASKDSYNSPLHFGNGTRLTVT.